This TCR beta chain was documented in a study of T cells after yellow fever vaccination. Using its own MiXCR run on the 5' RACE reads, TCRdb lists one record per CDR3 protein. The sample includes roughly 190,000 distinct CDR3 sequences, more than 9.5% seen only once; the top ten take just over 35%. This clonotype was counted between two and nine times. This CDR3 has 14 residues. V lost 8 bases and J lost 5, with 18 bases in between. Germline V gene lookup returns CDR1 SEHNR and CDR2 FQNEAQ (reference sequence). The rearrangement joins TRBV7-9 to TRBJ1-1, with D possibly matching TRBD1 (5 bases). This sequence originates from a man younger than 30 who received the YFV17D yellow fever vaccine. Sample: CD8+ T cells sorted from PBMCs, taken 15 days after the yellow fever booster vaccination. Written as DNA, the CDR3 is TGTGCCAGCGGTTGGGGCGCCCCGGGGACTGAAGCTTTCTTT. Protein: CASGWGAPGTEAFF.